This TCR beta chain was sequenced during a study of preoperative IRX-2 immunotherapy in early breast cancer. Assay used: immunoSEQ multiplex PCR; TCRdb lists only in-frame clones, some missing. The sample includes around 60,000 clones, less than 95% seen only once; the top ten take roughly 1.5%. CDR1 and CDR2 from the germline V gene are SEHNR and FQNEAQ (reference sequence). The junction had 5 bases not matched to a gene; V was cut back by 0 bases and J by 6 bases. The CDR3 covers 15 residues. As for treatment: preoperative locoregional IRX-2 cytokine immunotherapy. Samples came from a phase Ib trial of preoperative locoregional IRX-2 cytokine immunotherapy.

This chain connects TRBV7-9 to TRBJ2-1; 7 bases are shared with TRBD1. The specimen was obtained from a patient treated with IRX-2 immunotherapy. The source is a human donor with breast cancer. The CDR3 here is CASSLAYRGRNEQFF. CDR3 DNA: TGTGCCAGCAGCTTAGCCTACAGGGGACGCAATGAGCAGTTCTTC.